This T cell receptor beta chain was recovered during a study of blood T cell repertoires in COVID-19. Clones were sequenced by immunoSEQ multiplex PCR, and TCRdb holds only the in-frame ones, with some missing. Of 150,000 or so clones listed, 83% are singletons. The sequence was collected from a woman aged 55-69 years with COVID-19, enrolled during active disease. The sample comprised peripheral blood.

For the CDR3, the DNA is TGCGCCAGCAGCCAAGCTCCCGGGAGCTTTAATGAAAAACTGTTTTTT. Protein sequence: CASSQAPGSFNEKLFF. The chain joins TRBV4-1 to TRBJ1-4; D is unresolved. The germline CDR1 and CDR2 sequences are MGHRA and YSYEKL. CDR3 length equals 16 residues. V was shortened by 1 base and J by 4 bases, with 13 bases between the two germline ends.